This TCR beta chain was found in a study of blood T cell repertoires in COVID-19 (dated by TCRdb to about 2020). For context, the study as a whole: Collaborator samples came from the United States, Italy and Spain and covered acute and convalescent phases of COVID-19. The prospective study material was composed of cDNA or gDNA derived from T cells, B-cell-depleted T cells, or PBMCs. The dataset comprised deeply sampled blood TCRbeta repertoires from subjects exposed to, actively infected with, or recovered from COVID-19. A freely available public database, intended as a resource for researchers studying the immune response to SARS-CoV-2, is where the repertoires were released. Samples were obtained from the ongoing ImmuneRACE study (first 160 participants) and from over a thousand subjects provided by 6 global collaborators. A de-identified subject ID, COVID-19 status, age in years and sex were almost always included in the sample metadata. Where HLA class I and class II types were available, the types were taken from metadata supplied by the sample provider, not from assay-based typing. Overall study outcomes, separate from this receptor: Clinical and demographic metadata were provided uncurated, with the amount varying by source and participant.

On this clone: It lacks a known antigen. Base quality data are lacking; no much larger clone is found one base away.

The collaborating institutions used their own protocols to collect whole blood in K2EDTA tubes. For TCRbeta analysis, collaborators shipped samples in one of three forms: frozen whole blood, isolated PBMCs, or DNA extracted from either of those sample types. Including cysteine and phenylalanine, the CDR3 has 14 amino acids. Just CDR3 DNA is preserved here, 42 bases in frame from base 1. At the junction V is shortened by 1 base and J by 7 bases, with 8 bases in between. According to the germline V gene, CDR1 reads SGHTA and CDR2 reads FQGTGA. TCRbeta CDR3 regions were amplified from genomic DNA by means of the immunoSEQ Assay, a bias-controlled multiplex PCR. In the authors' own workflow: Nucleated cell counts per sample were estimated from amplification of reference gene primers within the assay. To quantify the absolute abundance of each unique TCRbeta CDR3 rearrangement, sequence reads were collapsed and filtered. For each sample, productive Simpson clonality was calculated as the square root of Simpson's diversity index across productive rearrangements. TCRdb took this table from immuneACCESS and kept in-frame rearrangements with V and J called. Such tables lack part of the clones; where checked against another copy, unresolved V genes explain under half of the gap, and the rest is unexplained. The V and J calls and clone size come from that table; D and trimming were worked out from the DNA. This sample has about 120,000 clones in its table, and 80% to 85% of those were observed once. In total, the top ten clones hold around 0.77% of the sample.

This sequence uses TRBV7-3 and TRBJ1-6; TRBD1 could be the D gene, as 6 bases match. This receptor was taken from a woman in her 70s with acute or convalescent COVID-19. Sequencing was performed on peripheral blood. The sequence in DNA is TGTGCCAGCAGCTTAATAGGACAGAATTCACCCCTCCACTTT. This gives the protein CASSLIGQNSPLHF.